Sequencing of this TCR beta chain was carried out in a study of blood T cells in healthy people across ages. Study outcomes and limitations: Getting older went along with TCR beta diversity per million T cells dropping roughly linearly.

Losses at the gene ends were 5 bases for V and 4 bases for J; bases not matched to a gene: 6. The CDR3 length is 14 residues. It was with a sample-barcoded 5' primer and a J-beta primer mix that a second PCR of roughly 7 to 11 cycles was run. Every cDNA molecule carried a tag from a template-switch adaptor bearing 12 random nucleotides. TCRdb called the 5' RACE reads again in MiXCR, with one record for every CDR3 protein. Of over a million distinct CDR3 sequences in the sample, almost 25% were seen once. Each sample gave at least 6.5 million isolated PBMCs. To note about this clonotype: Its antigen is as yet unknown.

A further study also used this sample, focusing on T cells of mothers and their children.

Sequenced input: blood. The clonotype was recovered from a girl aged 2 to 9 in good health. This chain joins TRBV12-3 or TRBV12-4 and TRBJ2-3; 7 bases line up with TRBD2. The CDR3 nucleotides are TGTGCCAGCAGTCTCGGACTAGTTTCAGATACGCAGTATTTT. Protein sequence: CASSLGLVSDTQYF.